This entry features one T cell receptor (beta chain) sequence. It has no known antigen specificity. One base away there is no much larger clone; base qualities are not given. Samples from volunteer blood donors who had recovered from COVID-19 were contributed by a second Seattle source. The collaborating institutions used their own protocols to collect whole blood in K2EDTA tubes. For TCRbeta analysis, collaborator samples were shipped as frozen whole blood, as isolated PBMCs, or as DNA extracted from either sample type. TCRbeta CDR3 regions were amplified from genomic DNA by means of the immunoSEQ Assay, a bias-controlled multiplex PCR. Turning to the authors' computational methods: The number of nucleated cells in each sample was estimated by amplification of reference gene primers within the assay. Sequence reads were collapsed and filtered to measure the absolute abundance of every unique TCRbeta CDR3 rearrangement. For each sample, productive Simpson clonality was calculated as the square root of Simpson's diversity index over productive rearrangements. TCRdb provides this immuneACCESS table in a form limited to in-frame rearrangements. Some clones are lacking; in checked studies, under half of them reflect an unresolved V gene, and why the rest are absent is not known. That table furnishes V, J and clone size, whereas the DNA furnished D and trimming. Recorded for this sample are approximately 250,000 clones; less than 90% of them occurred a single time. The ten largest clones capture around 4.5% of the sample.

Reading from cysteine to phenylalanine, the CDR3 counts 15 amino acids. The only DNA kept is the CDR3, 45 bases in frame from the first base. CDR1 and CDR2, looked up from the germline V gene (reference sequence), are LNHDA and SQIVND. The germline ends are 14 bases apart after V is trimmed by 0 bases and J by 5 bases. These data belong to a study of blood T cell repertoires in COVID-19 (dated by TCRdb to about 2020). Turning to the overall study: The collaborator samples originated in the United States, Italy and Spain and spanned the acute and convalescent phases of COVID-19. The prospective study material was composed of cDNA or gDNA derived from T cells, B-cell-depleted T cells, or PBMCs. Deeply sampled blood TCRbeta repertoires from subjects exposed to, actively infected with, or recovered from COVID-19 were included in the dataset. The repertoires were released in a freely available public database meant as a resource for research on the immune response to SARS-CoV-2. The samples were drawn from two sources: the first 160 participants of the ongoing ImmuneRACE study, and 950 to 1,500 subjects contributed by 6 global collaborators. Sample metadata almost always included a de-identified subject ID, COVID-19 status, age in years and sex. Where available, HLA class I and class II types were obtained from metadata supplied by the sample provider rather than from assay-based typing. Results the study describes overall, beyond this receptor: Clinical and demographic metadata were provided uncurated, with the amount varying by source and participant.

The TCR comes from a man between 60 and 75 years old who had recovered from COVID-19. The rearrangement joined TRBV19 to TRBJ2-7, and the D gene may be TRBD2, 5 bases matching. Sequencing input: peripheral blood. The DNA sequence is given as TGTGCCAGTAGTATAGAGTCCCTCCACGGGAACGAGCAGTACTTC. Translated, it reads CASSIESLHGNEQYF. The variable domain in full, with residues beyond the CDR3 obtained from the reference TRBV19 and TRBJ2-7 genes, is DGGITQSPKYLFRKEGQNVTLSCEQNLNHDAMYWYRQDPGQGLRLIYYSQIVNDFQKGDIAEGYSVSREKKESFPLTVTSAQKNPTAFYLCASSIESLHGNEQYFGPGTRLTVT.